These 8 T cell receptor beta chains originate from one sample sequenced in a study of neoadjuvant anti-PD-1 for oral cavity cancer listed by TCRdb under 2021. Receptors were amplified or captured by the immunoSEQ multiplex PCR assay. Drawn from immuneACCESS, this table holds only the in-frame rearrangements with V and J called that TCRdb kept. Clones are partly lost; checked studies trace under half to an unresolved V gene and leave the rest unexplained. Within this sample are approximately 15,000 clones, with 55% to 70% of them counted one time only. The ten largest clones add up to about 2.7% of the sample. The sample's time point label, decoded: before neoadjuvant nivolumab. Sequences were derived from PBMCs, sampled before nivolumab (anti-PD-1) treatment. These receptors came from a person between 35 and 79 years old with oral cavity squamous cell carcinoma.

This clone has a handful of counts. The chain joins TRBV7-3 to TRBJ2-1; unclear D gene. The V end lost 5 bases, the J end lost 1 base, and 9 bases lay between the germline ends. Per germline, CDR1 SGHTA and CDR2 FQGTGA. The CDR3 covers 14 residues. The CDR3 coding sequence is TGTGCCAGCAGCCCCTCGAGTTCCTACAATGAGCAGTTCTTC. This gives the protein CASSPSSSYNEQFF.

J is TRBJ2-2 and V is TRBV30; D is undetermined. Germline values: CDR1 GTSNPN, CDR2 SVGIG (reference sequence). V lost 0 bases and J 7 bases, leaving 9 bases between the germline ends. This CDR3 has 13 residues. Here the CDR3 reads CAWSVTRVGELFF. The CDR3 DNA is TGTGCCTGGAGTGTAACAAGAGTCGGGGAGCTGTTTTTT.

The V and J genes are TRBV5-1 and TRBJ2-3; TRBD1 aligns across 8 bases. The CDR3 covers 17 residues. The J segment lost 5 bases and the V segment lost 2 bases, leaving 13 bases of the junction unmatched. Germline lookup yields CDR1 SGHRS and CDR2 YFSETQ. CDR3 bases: TGCGCCAGCAGCTTTTGGACAGGGAATCAATTAGTAGATACGCAGTATTTT. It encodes CASSFWTGNQLVDTQYF.

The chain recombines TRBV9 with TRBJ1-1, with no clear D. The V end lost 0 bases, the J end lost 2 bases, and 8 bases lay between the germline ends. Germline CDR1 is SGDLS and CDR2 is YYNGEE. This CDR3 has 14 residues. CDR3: CASSVAGSNTEAFF. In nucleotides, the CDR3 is TGTGCCAGCAGCGTAGCAGGCTCTAACACTGAAGCTTTCTTT. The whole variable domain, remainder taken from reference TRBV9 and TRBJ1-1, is DSGVTQTPKHLITATGQRVTLRCSPRSGDLSVYWYQQSLDQGLQFLIQYYNGEERAKGNILERFSAQQFPDLHSELNLSSLELGDSALYFCASSVAGSNTEAFFGQGTRLTVV.

Here the CDR3 DNA reads TGTGCCAGCGGTTTAGCGTATCGGGACACTGAAGCTTTCTTT. This gives the protein CASGLAYRDTEAFF. The chain links TRBV6-5 to TRBJ1-1; the D is unclear. Germline CDR1 reads MNHEY; CDR2 reads SVGAGI. Between the trimmed V and J ends, which lost 8 bases and 3 bases, there was a span of 16 bases. This CDR3 comprises 14 residues.

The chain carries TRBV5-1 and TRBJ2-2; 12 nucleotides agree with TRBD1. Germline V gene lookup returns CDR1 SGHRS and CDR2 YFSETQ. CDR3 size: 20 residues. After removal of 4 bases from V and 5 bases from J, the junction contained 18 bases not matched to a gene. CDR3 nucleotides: TGCGCCAGCAGCCCTACTACGATAACCGGGACAGGGGGCGGGACCGGGGAGCTGTTTTTT. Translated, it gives CASSPTTITGTGGGTGELFF.

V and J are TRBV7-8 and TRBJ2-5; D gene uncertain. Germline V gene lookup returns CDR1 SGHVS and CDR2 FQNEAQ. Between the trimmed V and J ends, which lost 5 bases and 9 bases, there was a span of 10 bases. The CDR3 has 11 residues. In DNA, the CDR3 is TGTGCCAGCAGCGCCATGGGGTCCCAGTACTTC. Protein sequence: CASSAMGSQYF.

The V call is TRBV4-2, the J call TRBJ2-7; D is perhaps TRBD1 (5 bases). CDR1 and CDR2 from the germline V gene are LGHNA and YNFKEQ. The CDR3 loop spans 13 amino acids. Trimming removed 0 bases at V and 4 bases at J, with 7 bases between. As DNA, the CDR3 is TGTGCCAGCAGCCAAGAGACAGAGTACGAGCAGTACTTC. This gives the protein CASSQETEYEQYF.